These T cell receptor beta chains were read from a single sample in a study of naive and memory T cell subsets. TCRdb re-called the UMI-ligation and nested PCR reads with MiXCR, one entry per CDR3 protein. The sample yields 25,000 to 30,000 distinct CDR3 sequences, roughly 5.2% seen once. Material for sequencing was blood. Source of these receptors: an adult in good health. Both conserved end residues are part of each CDR3. D genes are given only for firm matches. The size field reads once, few, many, or a class for an expanded clone.

>TRBJ2-7|NA|TRBV2|many
TGTGCCAGCAGTGAAGGGGAAGGGCAGTACTTC
CASSEGEGQYF
>TRBJ1-1|NA|TRBV20-1|many
TGCAGTGCTAGGGGCCCGGGCAACACTGAAGCTTTCTTT
CSARGPGNTEAFF
>TRBJ1-2|NA|TRBV29-1|many
TGCAGCGTTGCCGGGACACGGTCTGGCTATGGCTACACCTTC
CSVAGTRSGYGYTF
>TRBJ1-3|NA|TRBV28|many
TGTGCCAGCAGCTTGGTGGCTAGCTCTGGAAACACCATATATTTT
CASSLVASSGNTIYF
>TRBJ1-1|NA|TRBV6-1|many
TGTGCCAGCAGTGAAGTCCGGGGGGAACGACGGTATCTGAACACTGAAGCTTTCTTT
CASSEVRGERRYLNTEAFF
>TRBJ1-2|NA|TRBV20-1|many
TGCAGTGCCCAGGAAGGGGTCGGCTATGGCTACACCTTC
CSAQEGVGYGYTF
>TRBJ1-1|NA|TRBV29-1|many
TGCAGCGCCCTAACAGAGAACACTGAAGCTTTCTTT
CSALTENTEAFF
>TRBJ2-3|NA|TRBV5-6|many
TGTGCCAGCAGCTCCACCACAGATACGCAGTATTTT
CASSSTTDTQYF
>TRBJ2-5|TRBD2|TRBV29-1|few
TGCAGCGCTGCGGGAGGGACTGAAGAGACCCAGTACTTC
CSAAGGTEETQYF
>TRBJ2-1|NA|TRBV27|many
TGTGCCAGCAGTATCAATAGGGGTGAGCAGTTCTTC
CASSINRGEQFF
>TRBJ1-1|NA|TRBV7-9|few
TGTGCCAGCAGCCTCCTGGTGATGAACACTGAAGCTTTCTTT
CASSLLVMNTEAFF
>TRBJ1-5|NA|TRBV7-9|many
TGTGCCAGCAGCTTAGAAGGACCGAAGCCCCAGCATTTT
CASSLEGPKPQHF
>TRBJ1-5|TRBD1|TRBV29-1|many
TGCAGCGTTTTCTCGACAGGGAAGGATCAGCCCCAGCATTTT
CSVFSTGKDQPQHF
>TRBJ1-5|NA|TRBV27|many
TGTGCCAGCAGTTCATCAACCCCCAGGCGAGGACAGAATAGCAATCAGCCCCAGCATTTT
CASSSSTPRRGQNSNQPQHF
>TRBJ1-1|TRBD1|TRBV20-1|many
TGCAGTGCTAAGCTAGGACAGGTGAACACTGAAGCTTTCTTT
CSAKLGQVNTEAFF
>TRBJ1-5|NA|TRBV2|few
TGTGCCAGCAGTGCTACAGGGCATCAGCCCCAGCATTTT
CASSATGHQPQHF